The 17 T cell receptor beta chains presented below share a single source sample, sequenced in a study of CD8 T cells in Susac syndrome. Reverse transcription of roughly 0.45 to 1 ug RNA was performed with random hexamers. TCRdb re-called the immunoSEQ multiplex PCR reads through MiXCR, storing one row per CDR3 protein. The profile shows a few hundred thousand distinct CDR3 sequences, 65% to 90% of them singletons. Sequencing input: CD8+ T cells from PBMCs. The receptors were sampled from a human donor with multiple sclerosis.

The chain has TRBV24-1 and TRBJ1-2; D is perhaps TRBD1 (5 bases). The CDR3 spans 17 residues. Trimming took off 9 bases at V and 1 base at J, with 23 bases between the two ends. CDR1 KGHDR and CDR2 SFDVKD come from the germline V gene. Here the CDR3 DNA reads TGTGCCACCCTAGGAGAGACAGACCAGCCCGGTAACTATGGCTACACCTTC. Its protein is CATLGETDQPGNYGYTF.

The chain carries TRBV9 and TRBJ2-2, with 7 bases fitting TRBD2. This CDR3 spans 17 amino acids. J gave up 4 bases and V 4 bases, and 13 bases lay outside the gene matches. From germline, CDR1 is SGDLS and CDR2 YYNGEE. The DNA for the CDR3 is TGTGCCAGCAGCCTCCCCCCGGGAGGAGTAAGCACCGGGGAGCTGTTTTTT. Encoded protein: CASSLPPGGVSTGELFF. The whole variable domain, remainder taken from reference TRBV9 and TRBJ2-2, is DSGVTQTPKHLITATGQRVTLRCSPRSGDLSVYWYQQSLDQGLQFLIQYYNGEERAKGNILERFSAQQFPDLHSELNLSSLELGDSALYFCASSLPPGGVSTGELFFGEGSRLTVL.

The chain has TRBV28 and TRBJ2-7; D is perhaps TRBD1 (5 bases). Germline V CDR1 and CDR2: MDHEN, SYDVKM. The CDR3 sequence is 11 residues long. V was trimmed by 7 bases and J by 4 bases, leaving 8 bases between them. CDR3 in DNA: TGTGCCAGCACGACAGAATACGAGCAGTACTTC. Protein: CASTTEYEQYF.

The genes are TRBV3-1 and TRBJ1-4; D not resolved. This CDR3 has 16 amino acids. Germline V gives CDR1 LGHDT, CDR2 YNNKEL (reference sequence). V lost 0 bases, J lost 4 bases, and 12 bases lay in between. The CDR3: CASSQEGTAYNEKLFF. CDR3 nucleotide sequence: TGTGCCAGCAGCCAAGAAGGAACAGCCTATAATGAAAAACTGTTTTTT.

This clonotype appeared a few times. The V and J genes are TRBV5-4 and TRBJ1-1; D gene uncertain. CDR3 size: 15 residues. The V gene lost 0 bases and the J gene lost 1 base, with 10 bases spanning the gap. Germline V CDR1 and CDR2: SGHNT, YYREEE (reference sequence). The CDR3 sequence: CASSLVRAGNTEAFF. The DNA for the CDR3 is TGTGCCAGCAGCTTGGTGAGGGCGGGGAACACTGAAGCTTTCTTT.

The V gene is TRBV7-8, the J gene TRBJ2-5; the D gene is possibly TRBD1 (5 bases). V lost 5 bases and J lost 0, with 22 bases in between. CDR1 and CDR2 (germline): SGHVS, FQNEAQ. The CDR3 consists of 18 residues. CDR3 coding DNA: TGTGCCAGCAGCCATCTCACCCCGGACACATTGTACCAAGAGACCCAGTACTTC. Translated, it gives CASSHLTPDTLYQETQYF.

The V and J genes are TRBV6-5 and TRBJ2-3; 14 bases line up with TRBD2. V gave up 2 bases and J gave up 6 bases; unmatched junction bases: 4. CDR3 length: 16 residues. Germline CDR1 reads MNHEY; CDR2 reads SVGAGI. CDR3 amino acids: CASSYGTSGRFDTQYF. CDR3 DNA: TGTGCCAGCAGTTACGGGACTAGCGGGAGATTTGATACGCAGTATTTT.

V gene TRBV9 combines with J gene TRBJ2-1, with 9 bases aligning to TRBD2. The CDR3 has 14 amino acids. Germline CDR1 is SGDLS and CDR2 is YYNGEE. J was trimmed by 8 bases and V by 4 bases; bases with no gene match: 7. CDR3 sequence: CASSPYASGDEQFF. CDR3 DNA: TGTGCCAGCAGCCCGTATGCTAGCGGGGATGAGCAGTTCTTC.

This chain connects TRBV27 to TRBJ2-7, with no clear D. With 5 bases removed from V and 3 bases from J, the gap between germline ends came to 8 bases. Germline-derived CDR1 and CDR2 are MNHEY and SMNVEV (reference sequence). This CDR3 contains 12 residues. The CDR3 bases are TGTGCCAGCAGTGTCCTTGGCTACGAGCAGTACTTC. Its translation is CASSVLGYEQYF.

In DNA form, the CDR3 reads TGCAGCGTTGAGGGCGTTCCAACGCAGTATTTT. It specifies CSVEGVPTQYF. The chain uses TRBV29-1 and TRBJ2-3; D ambiguous. This CDR3 has 11 amino acids. CDR1 and CDR2 from the germline V gene are SQVTM and ANQGSEA. V was clipped by 3 bases and J by 9 bases, with 10 bases between them.

V usage is TRBV19 and J usage is TRBJ1-5, with D unclear. Germline CDR1 reads LNHDA; CDR2 reads SQIVND (reference sequence). This CDR3 has 13 residues. V lost 5 bases and J lost 9, with 14 bases in between. The CDR3 DNA follows: TGTGCCAGTAGTGAACGAATTGGCTCGCCCCAGCATTTT. This translates into CASSERIGSPQHF.

The rearrangement uses TRBV24-1 and TRBJ2-1, with TRBD2 matching 12 bases. V trimming: 4 bases; J trimming: 7 bases; junction bases outside the gene matches: 13. Germline loops: CDR1 KGHDR, CDR2 SFDVKD. The CDR3 is made up of 18 amino acids. CDR3 amino acids: CATSDPGLLAGGDNEQFF. CDR3 in DNA: TGTGCCACCAGTGACCCCGGTCTTCTAGCGGGAGGGGATAATGAGCAGTTCTTC.

The gene calls are TRBV5-1 and TRBJ2-3; D perhaps matches TRBD1 (5 bases). Germline CDR1 is SGHRS and CDR2 is YFSETQ. Trimming pared 1 base from V and 2 bases from J, leaving 14 bases between. This CDR3 is 16 amino acids long. CDR3 sequence: CASSLRDRKVTDTQYF. The CDR3 nucleotides are TGCGCCAGCAGCTTGCGAGACAGAAAAGTCACAGATACGCAGTATTTT. The full variable domain, rest sourced from reference TRBV5-1 and TRBJ2-3, is KAGVTQTPRYLIKTRGQQVTLSCSPISGHRSVSWYQQTPGQGLQFLFEYFSETQRNKGNFPGRFSGRQFSNSRSEMNVSTLELGDSALYLCASSLRDRKVTDTQYFGPGTRLTVL.

This clonotype has just a few counts. V gene TRBV4-1 combines with J gene TRBJ1-2; 8 positions match TRBD1. CDR3 length: 15 residues. Germline-derived CDR1 and CDR2 are MGHRA and YSYEKL. V lost 3 bases and J lost 2; bases outside the gene matches: 5. CDR3 DNA: TGCGCCAGCAGCCAGGAAGGGGACAGGAACTATGGCTACACCTTC. Its protein product is CASSQEGDRNYGYTF.

V usage is TRBV5-1 and J usage is TRBJ2-7, with TRBD1 matching over 9 bases. Germline V gene lookup returns CDR1 SGHRS and CDR2 YFSETQ. CDR3 length: 15 residues. The V segment lost 5 bases and the J segment 2 bases; nucleotides outside the gene matches: 8. As DNA, the CDR3 is TGCGCCAGCAGGGATACCGGGACAGGGCCCTACGAGCAGTACTTC. It yields the protein CASRDTGTGPYEQYF.

J is TRBJ2-7 and V is TRBV28; D gene ambiguous. Per the germline V gene, CDR1 is MDHEN and CDR2 is SYDVKM. This CDR3 is built from 15 residues. Trimming cost V 6 bases and J 4 bases, with 19 bases left between them. The CDR3 loop reads CASSGLLTDPYEQYF. In DNA, the CDR3 is TGTGCCAGCAGCGGCTTGTTGACGGACCCTTACGAGCAGTACTTC.

The chain recombines TRBV4-1 with TRBJ2-1; TRBD1 is a possible D gene (6 bases). Germline assignment: CDR1 MGHRA and CDR2 YSYEKL. The CDR3 runs to 16 residues. With 1 base removed from V and 5 bases from J, the gap between germline ends came to 15 bases. The CDR3 DNA follows: TGCGCCAGCAGCCAAGTCCCAGGGGCCCTTGACAATGAGCAGTTCTTC. It translates to CASSQVPGALDNEQFF.